This TCR beta chain was found in a study of shared clonotypes between healthy human individuals. All donors were Caucasian adults living in Nashville, Tennessee. There are 12 residues in the CDR3. Germline values: CDR1 SGHVS, CDR2 FQNEAQ. Measured with immunoSEQ multiplex PCR; TCRdb has only the in-frame clones, and not every one. This table has over 1.4 million clones, roughly 96% appearing once. In regard to this clone: A junction boundary mismatches the germline segment, possibly from a read error.

The sequenced sample was naive CD4+ T cells sorted from blood. Stated subset: CD45RA+ positively selected. The chain links TRBV7-8 to TRBJ2-3, with a possible D match to TRBD1 (5 bases). The clonotype comes from a man in his thirties or forties in good health. The CDR3 DNA sequence: TGTGCCAGCAGCTTGGGCAGGGATAGGCAGTATTTT. Protein: CASSLGRDRQYF. Looking up the rest from reference TRBV7-8 and TRBJ2-3 gives the full variable domain: GAGVSQSPRYKVAKRGQDVALRCDPISGHVSLFWYQQALGQGPEFLTYFQNEAQLDKSGLPSDRFFAERPEGSVSTLKIQRTQQEDSAVYLCASSLGRDRQYFGPGTRLTVL.